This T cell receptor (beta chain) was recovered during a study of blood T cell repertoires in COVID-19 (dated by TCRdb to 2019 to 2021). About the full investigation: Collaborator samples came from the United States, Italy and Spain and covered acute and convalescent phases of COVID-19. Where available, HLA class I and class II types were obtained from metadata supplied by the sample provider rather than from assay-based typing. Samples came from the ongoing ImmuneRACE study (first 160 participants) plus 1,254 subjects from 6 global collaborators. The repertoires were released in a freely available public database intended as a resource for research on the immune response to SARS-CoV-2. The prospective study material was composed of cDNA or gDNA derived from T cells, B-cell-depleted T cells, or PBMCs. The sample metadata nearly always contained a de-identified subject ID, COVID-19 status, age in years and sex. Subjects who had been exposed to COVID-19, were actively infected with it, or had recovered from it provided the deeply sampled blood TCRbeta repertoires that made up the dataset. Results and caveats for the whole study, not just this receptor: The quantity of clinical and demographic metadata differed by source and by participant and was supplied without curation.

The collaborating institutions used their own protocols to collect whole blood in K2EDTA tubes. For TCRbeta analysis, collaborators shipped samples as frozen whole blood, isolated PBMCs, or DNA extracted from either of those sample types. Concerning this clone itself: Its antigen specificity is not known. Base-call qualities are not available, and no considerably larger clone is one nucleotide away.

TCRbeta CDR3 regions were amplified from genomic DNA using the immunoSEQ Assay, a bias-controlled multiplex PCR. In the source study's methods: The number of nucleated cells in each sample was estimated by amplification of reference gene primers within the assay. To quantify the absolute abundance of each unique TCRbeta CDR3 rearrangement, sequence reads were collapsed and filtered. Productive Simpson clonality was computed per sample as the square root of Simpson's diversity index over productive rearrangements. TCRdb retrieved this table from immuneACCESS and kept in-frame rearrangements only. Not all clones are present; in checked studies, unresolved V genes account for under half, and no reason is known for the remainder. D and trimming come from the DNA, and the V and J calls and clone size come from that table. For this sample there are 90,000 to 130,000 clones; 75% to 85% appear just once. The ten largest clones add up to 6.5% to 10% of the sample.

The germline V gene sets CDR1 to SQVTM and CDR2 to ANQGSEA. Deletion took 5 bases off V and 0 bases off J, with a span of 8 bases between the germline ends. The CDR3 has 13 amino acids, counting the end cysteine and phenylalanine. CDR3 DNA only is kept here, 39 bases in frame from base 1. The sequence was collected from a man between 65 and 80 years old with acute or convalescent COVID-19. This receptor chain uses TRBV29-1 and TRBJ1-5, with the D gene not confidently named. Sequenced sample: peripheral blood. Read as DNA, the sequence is TGCAGCGTTCGACTTAATAGCAATCAGCCCCAGCATTTT. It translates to CSVRLNSNQPQHF.